Listed below are T cell receptor beta chains from one sample, sequenced in a study of CD4 T cells in relation to SARS-CoV-2 and coronaviruses. Antigens of these TCRs are unknown. Using immunoSEQ multiplex PCR, the repertoire was profiled, and TCRdb retains in-frame clones only, with some absent. In the table there are 30,000 to 40,000 clones, over 75% of which are singletons. Input material: memory CD4+ T cells from PBMCs, cultured in vitro. The receptors were sampled from an adult with COVID-19. CDR3s include the opening cysteine and the closing phenylalanine or tryptophan.

j_call: TRBJ2-5; cdr3_length: 14; v_call: TRBV5-4; cdr3_aa: CASSLDSLQETQYF
j_call: TRBJ2-5; cdr3_length: 16; v_call: TRBV7-9; cdr3_aa: CASSLAGGTLGETQYF
j_call: TRBJ1-2; cdr3_length: 13; v_call: TRBV28; cdr3_aa: CASSPGTHRGYTF
j_call: TRBJ2-6; cdr3_length: 18; v_call: TRBV6-2/TRBV6-3; cdr3_aa: CASSYRLAGISGANVLTF
j_call: TRBJ2-1; cdr3_length: 15; v_call: TRBV7-2; cdr3_aa: CASSLASGPYNEQFF
j_call: TRBJ2-7; cdr3_length: 15; v_call: TRBV7-2; cdr3_aa: CASSKVGGQNYEQYF
j_call: TRBJ2-3; cdr3_length: 14; v_call: TRBV28; cdr3_aa: CASSLGPSTDTQYF
j_call: TRBJ1-3; cdr3_length: 16; v_call: TRBV5-1; cdr3_aa: CASSPGAGAAGNTIYF
j_call: TRBJ2-6; cdr3_length: 17; v_call: TRBV7-9; cdr3_aa: CASSRAGGWTGANVLTF
j_call: TRBJ1-3; cdr3_length: 15; v_call: TRBV5-4; cdr3_aa: CASSSDRASGNTIYF
j_call: TRBJ2-5; cdr3_length: 13; v_call: TRBV27; cdr3_aa: CASRPTGVETQYF
j_call: TRBJ1-1; cdr3_length: 13; v_call: TRBV12-3/TRBV12-4; cdr3_aa: CASSWGVNTEAFF
j_call: TRBJ2-5; cdr3_length: 12; v_call: TRBV5-1; cdr3_aa: CASSLVKETQYF
j_call: TRBJ2-7; cdr3_length: 14; v_call: TRBV27; cdr3_aa: CASSLRTGLNEQYF
j_call: TRBJ1-4; cdr3_length: 13; v_call: TRBV6-5; cdr3_aa: CASRKGTAEKLFF
j_call: TRBJ2-1; cdr3_length: 15; v_call: TRBV5-4; cdr3_aa: CASSLGPNSYNEQFF
j_call: TRBJ2-7; cdr3_length: 14; v_call: TRBV3-1/TRBV3-2; cdr3_aa: CASSQASGRGEQYF
j_call: TRBJ2-7; cdr3_length: 16; v_call: TRBV7-2; cdr3_aa: CASSARPGTGGGEQYF
j_call: TRBJ2-7; cdr3_length: 12; v_call: TRBV2; cdr3_aa: CASTLSGAEQYF
j_call: TRBJ2-2; cdr3_length: 15; v_call: TRBV5-6; cdr3_aa: CASSLLQVATGELFF
j_call: TRBJ2-5; cdr3_length: 13; v_call: TRBV5-4; cdr3_aa: CASSSNRGETQYF
j_call: TRBJ1-4; cdr3_length: 13; v_call: TRBV15; cdr3_aa: CATSRTSAEKLFF
j_call: TRBJ1-5; cdr3_length: 17; v_call: TRBV19; cdr3_aa: CASSTRTGGYSNQPQHF
j_call: TRBJ1-6; cdr3_length: 14; v_call: TRBV30; cdr3_aa: CAWSVRSPSSPLHF
j_call: TRBJ2-3; cdr3_length: 15; v_call: TRBV30; cdr3_aa: CAWSAVSGRLDTQYF
j_call: TRBJ2-6; cdr3_length: 16; v_call: TRBV9; cdr3_aa: CASSVGPHSGANVLTF
j_call: TRBJ2-3; cdr3_length: 14; v_call: TRBV6-5; cdr3_aa: CASSTGIHADTQYF
j_call: TRBJ2-7; cdr3_length: 15; v_call: TRBV18; cdr3_aa: CASSPLWTGSYEQYF
j_call: TRBJ2-2; cdr3_length: 12; v_call: TRBV30; cdr3_aa: CAWSRGTGELFF
j_call: TRBJ2-7; cdr3_length: 14; v_call: TRBV28; cdr3_aa: CASSVLAGIYEQYF
j_call: TRBJ2-1; cdr3_length: 14; v_call: TRBV29-1; cdr3_aa: CSVEGERVYNEQFF
j_call: TRBJ1-1; cdr3_length: 13; v_call: TRBV18; cdr3_aa: CASSRAQGAEAFF
j_call: TRBJ2-3; cdr3_length: 16; v_call: TRBV6-2/TRBV6-3; cdr3_aa: CASSDPGQGHTDTQYF